This TCR beta chain was captured in a study of blood T cell repertoires in COVID-19. V was trimmed by 6 bases and J by 2 bases, leaving 7 bases between them. The V gene's germline CDR1 is MNHEY and CDR2 SVGAGI. CDR3 length: 12 amino acids. Per the original data handling: Nucleated cell counts were estimated from reference gene primer amplification. Profiling relied on immunoSEQ multiplex PCR, and the TCRdb table lists in-frame clones only, not all of them. V and J calls and clone size are as listed in that table; D and trimming were resolved from the DNA. The sample consists of approximately 280,000 clones, 88% of them appearing once.

This chain joins TRBV6-5 and TRBJ1-1; no clear D gene. This receptor was taken from a man in his late teens or twenties with active or convalescent COVID-19. The specimen was peripheral blood. CDR3 residues: CASSGRNTEAFF. CDR3 sequence (DNA): TGTGCCAGCAGCGGGAGAAACACTGAAGCTTTCTTT.